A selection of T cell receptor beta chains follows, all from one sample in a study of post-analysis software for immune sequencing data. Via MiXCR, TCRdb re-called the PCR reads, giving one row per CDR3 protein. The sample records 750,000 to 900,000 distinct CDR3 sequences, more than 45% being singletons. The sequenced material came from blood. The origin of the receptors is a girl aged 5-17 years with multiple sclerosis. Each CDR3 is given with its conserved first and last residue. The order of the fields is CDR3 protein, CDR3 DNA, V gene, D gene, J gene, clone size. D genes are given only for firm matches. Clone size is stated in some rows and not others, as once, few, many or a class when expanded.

CDR3 protein: CASSGGTELLAKNIQYF
CDR3 DNA: TGTGCCAGCAGCGGAGGGACAGAGCTCCTAGCCAAAAACATTCAGTACTTC
V gene: TRBV7-2
D gene: .
J gene: TRBJ2-4
clone size: .

CDR3 protein: CATSDSMNTEAFF
CDR3 DNA: TGTGCCACCTCGGACAGTATGAACACTGAAGCTTTCTTT
V gene: TRBV13
D gene: .
J gene: TRBJ1-1
clone size: .

CDR3 protein: CASSPYVDTQYF
CDR3 DNA: TGTGCCAGCAGCCCCTATGTGGATACGCAGTATTTT
V gene: TRBV7-2
D gene: .
J gene: TRBJ2-3
clone size: .

CDR3 protein: CSASASGRAEETQYF
CDR3 DNA: TGCAGTGCCTCAGCTAGCGGGAGGGCGGAAGAGACCCAGTACTTC
V gene: TRBV20-1
D gene: TRBD2
J gene: TRBJ2-5
clone size: few

CDR3 protein: CSAETTRGGNQPQHF
CDR3 DNA: TGCAGTGCCGAGACGACAAGGGGAGGCAATCAGCCCCAGCATTTT
V gene: TRBV20-1
D gene: .
J gene: TRBJ1-5
clone size: .

CDR3 protein: CASSQGGAFQEQFF
CDR3 DNA: TGCGCCAGCAGCCAAGGGGGAGCGTTCCAGGAGCAGTTCTTC
V gene: TRBV4-3
D gene: .
J gene: TRBJ2-1
clone size: once

CDR3 protein: CATSRPLGLAGDNEQFF
CDR3 DNA: TGTGCCACCAGCAGACCCCTCGGACTAGCGGGAGACAATGAGCAGTTCTTC
V gene: TRBV15
D gene: TRBD2
J gene: TRBJ2-1
clone size: .

CDR3 protein: CASSLAPEIEAFF
CDR3 DNA: TGTGCCAGCAGCTTAGCGCCCGAGATTGAAGCTTTCTTT
V gene: TRBV7-2
D gene: .
J gene: TRBJ1-1
clone size: .

CDR3 protein: CASSKDGLDEQYF
CDR3 DNA: TGTGCCAGCAGCAAGGACGGCCTGGACGAGCAGTACTTC
V gene: TRBV27
D gene: .
J gene: TRBJ2-7
clone size: few

CDR3 protein: CSASDSGTVKQYF
CDR3 DNA: TGCAGTGCTAGTGATAGCGGGACCGTCAAGCAGTACTTC
V gene: TRBV20-1
D gene: TRBD2
J gene: TRBJ2-7
clone size: .

CDR3 protein: CAISWGQGQDTQYF
CDR3 DNA: TGTGCCATCAGTTGGGGACAGGGTCAAGATACGCAGTATTTT
V gene: TRBV10-3
D gene: TRBD1
J gene: TRBJ2-3
clone size: few

CDR3 protein: CASSLGKTSVQETQYF
CDR3 DNA: TGTGCTAGCAGCTTAGGCAAGACTAGCGTTCAAGAGACCCAGTACTTC
V gene: TRBV7-7
D gene: TRBD2
J gene: TRBJ2-5
clone size: .

CDR3 protein: CATSDPGMAEAFF
CDR3 DNA: TGTGCCACCAGTGACCCTGGAATGGCTGAAGCTTTCTTT
V gene: TRBV24-1
D gene: .
J gene: TRBJ1-1
clone size: .

CDR3 protein: CSVVGRGRPGANVRTF
CDR3 DNA: TGCAGCGTTGTGGGCAGGGGGCGCCCTGGGGCCAACGTCCGGACTTTC
V gene: TRBV29-1
D gene: TRBD1
J gene: TRBJ2-6
clone size: .

CDR3 protein: CASSPSGTGGSYTF
CDR3 DNA: TGCGCCAGCAGCCCTTCTGGGACAGGGGGTAGCTACACCTTC
V gene: TRBV5-1
D gene: TRBD1
J gene: TRBJ1-2
clone size: .

CDR3 protein: CSAHLPDRGSGYTF
CDR3 DNA: TGCAGTGCCCATCTCCCGGACAGGGGAAGTGGCTACACCTTC
V gene: TRBV20-1
D gene: TRBD1
J gene: TRBJ1-2
clone size: few

CDR3 protein: CASKSNGRTDTQYF
CDR3 DNA: TGTGCCAGCAAGAGTAACGGGAGAACAGATACGCAGTATTTT
V gene: TRBV12-3/TRBV12-4
D gene: .
J gene: TRBJ2-3
clone size: .

CDR3 protein: CASSYNSRATYPGGYTF
CDR3 DNA: TGTGCCAGCAGTTACAACTCGAGGGCTACGTACCCAGGGGGCTACACCTTC
V gene: TRBV6-5
D gene: .
J gene: TRBJ1-2
clone size: .

CDR3 protein: CATSRGVRLAGAYNEQFF
CDR3 DNA: TGTGCCACCAGCAGAGGCGTAAGACTAGCGGGAGCCTACAATGAGCAGTTCTTC
V gene: TRBV15
D gene: TRBD2
J gene: TRBJ2-1
clone size: few

CDR3 protein: CASSSHSDTQYF
CDR3 DNA: TGTGCCAGCAGTTCCCACTCAGATACGCAGTATTTT
V gene: TRBV27
D gene: .
J gene: TRBJ2-3
clone size: few

CDR3 protein: CASSPTGPGGYTF
CDR3 DNA: TGTGCCAGCAGCCCAACAGGTCCGGGAGGCTACACCTTC
V gene: TRBV12-3/TRBV12-4
D gene: .
J gene: TRBJ1-2
clone size: .

CDR3 protein: CASSLREGNSPLHF
CDR3 DNA: TGTGCCAGCAGCTTACGCGAGGGGAATTCACCCCTCCACTTT
V gene: TRBV7-3
D gene: .
J gene: TRBJ1-6
clone size: .

CDR3 protein: CASSPLDRPTEQYF
CDR3 DNA: TGTGCCAGCAGTCCCCTGGACAGGCCCACCGAGCAGTACTTC
V gene: TRBV27
D gene: TRBD1
J gene: TRBJ2-7
clone size: .

CDR3 protein: CASSTLAGGPRSSYNEQFF
CDR3 DNA: TGTGCCAGCAGCACACTAGCGGGAGGGCCGCGGAGCTCCTACAATGAGCAGTTCTTC
V gene: TRBV28
D gene: TRBD2
J gene: TRBJ2-1
clone size: .

CDR3 protein: CSADPGLGSYEQYF
CDR3 DNA: TGCAGTGCTGATCCGGGACTAGGATCCTACGAGCAGTACTTC
V gene: TRBV20-1
D gene: TRBD2
J gene: TRBJ2-7
clone size: .

CDR3 protein: CASSPSVRGQGAWTTNEQYF
CDR3 DNA: TGTGCCAGCAGCCCCAGCGTCCGGGGACAGGGGGCCTGGACTACGAACGAGCAGTACTTC
V gene: TRBV3-1
D gene: TRBD1
J gene: TRBJ2-7
clone size: .

CDR3 protein: CASSEGHSNSPLHF
CDR3 DNA: TGTGCCAGCAGCGAAGGACATTCTAATTCACCCCTCCACTTT
V gene: TRBV6-2/TRBV6-3
D gene: .
J gene: TRBJ1-6
clone size: .

CDR3 protein: CASSLESGYGGYTF
CDR3 DNA: TGTGCCAGCAGCTTGGAATCGGGGTACGGCGGCTACACCTTC
V gene: TRBV5-6
D gene: .
J gene: TRBJ1-2
clone size: .

CDR3 protein: CSVEPPGLLQREQFF
CDR3 DNA: TGCAGCGTCGAACCGCCCGGACTGCTACAACGCGAGCAGTTCTTC
V gene: TRBV29-1
D gene: .
J gene: TRBJ2-1
clone size: .

CDR3 protein: CAISESGRQSAYGYTF
CDR3 DNA: TGTGCCATCAGTGAGTCAGGGAGGCAAAGCGCCTATGGCTACACCTTC
V gene: TRBV10-3
D gene: .
J gene: TRBJ1-2
clone size: few

CDR3 protein: CASSLDQGGSYNEQFF
CDR3 DNA: TGTGCCAGCAGTTTAGATCAGGGCGGCTCCTACAATGAGCAGTTCTTC
V gene: TRBV12-3/TRBV12-4
D gene: .
J gene: TRBJ2-1
clone size: .

CDR3 protein: CSATLVDEQFF
CDR3 DNA: TGCAGTGCCACCCTAGTCGATGAGCAGTTCTTC
V gene: TRBV20-1
D gene: .
J gene: TRBJ2-1
clone size: .

CDR3 protein: CASRRDGYEQYF
CDR3 DNA: TGTGCCAGCAGACGTGACGGCTACGAGCAGTACTTC
V gene: TRBV12-3/TRBV12-4
D gene: .
J gene: TRBJ2-7
clone size: .

CDR3 protein: CSVEDEAGSSYNEQFF
CDR3 DNA: TGCAGCGTTGAAGATGAAGCAGGGAGCTCCTACAATGAGCAGTTCTTC
V gene: TRBV29-1
D gene: .
J gene: TRBJ2-1
clone size: .

CDR3 protein: CSAPPGTSGTGTQYF
CDR3 DNA: TGCAGTGCTCCTCCCGGGACTAGCGGGACTGGTACGCAGTATTTT
V gene: TRBV20-1
D gene: TRBD2
J gene: TRBJ2-3
clone size: few

CDR3 protein: CARRDRPGEKLFF
CDR3 DNA: TGTGCCCGCCGGGACCGACCAGGTGAAAAACTGTTTTTT
V gene: TRBV30
D gene: .
J gene: TRBJ1-4
clone size: few

CDR3 protein: CASSQGGYYTF
CDR3 DNA: TGTGCCAGCAGCCAAGGGGGGTACTACACCTTC
V gene: TRBV4-2
D gene: .
J gene: TRBJ1-2
clone size: .

CDR3 protein: CAISDPGTSGTYEQYF
CDR3 DNA: TGTGCCATCAGTGACCCCGGGACTAGCGGTACCTACGAGCAGTACTTC
V gene: TRBV10-3
D gene: TRBD2
J gene: TRBJ2-7
clone size: once

CDR3 protein: CATQLTFWGDPSYEQYF
CDR3 DNA: TGTGCCACCCAGTTGACTTTCTGGGGGGACCCCAGTTACGAGCAGTACTTC
V gene: TRBV24-1
D gene: .
J gene: TRBJ2-7
clone size: once

CDR3 protein: CASSSSRTGGEKLFF
CDR3 DNA: TGTGCCAGCAGCTCTTCCCGGACAGGGGGAGAAAAACTGTTTTTT
V gene: TRBV7-9
D gene: TRBD1
J gene: TRBJ1-4
clone size: .

CDR3 protein: CATSRDLGTGGESNIQYF
CDR3 DNA: TGTGCCACCAGCAGAGATTTGGGGACAGGGGGCGAGTCAAACATTCAGTACTTC
V gene: TRBV15
D gene: TRBD1
J gene: TRBJ2-4
clone size: many

CDR3 protein: CASSLNSVYEQYF
CDR3 DNA: TGTGCCAGCAGCTTGAACAGCGTTTACGAGCAGTACTTC
V gene: TRBV5-6
D gene: .
J gene: TRBJ2-7
clone size: .

CDR3 protein: CASSYPGGLNTDTQYF
CDR3 DNA: TGTGCCAGCAGTTACCCCGGCGGACTCAACACAGATACGCAGTATTTT
V gene: TRBV6-5
D gene: .
J gene: TRBJ2-3
clone size: .

CDR3 protein: CASSEFGGSSYNEQFF
CDR3 DNA: TGTGCCAGCAGTGAATTCGGCGGGAGCTCCTACAATGAGCAGTTCTTC
V gene: TRBV25-1
D gene: TRBD2
J gene: TRBJ2-1
clone size: .

CDR3 protein: CSARSQGARTNEKLFF
CDR3 DNA: TGCAGTGCTAGATCCCAGGGGGCGCGGACTAATGAAAAACTGTTTTTT
V gene: TRBV20-1
D gene: TRBD1
J gene: TRBJ1-4
clone size: .

CDR3 protein: CSAYFAGGRDTDTQYF
CDR3 DNA: TGCAGTGCTTACTTTGCGGGAGGAAGGGACACAGATACGCAGTATTTT
V gene: TRBV20-1
D gene: TRBD2
J gene: TRBJ2-3
clone size: few